This entry describes one T cell receptor beta chain. Original analysis: Reference gene primer amplification in the assay estimated nucleated cell counts. Profiling relied on immunoSEQ multiplex PCR, and the TCRdb table lists in-frame clones only, not all of them. D and trimming were read from the DNA, whereas the V and J calls and clone size are those reported in that table. The data show under 200,000 clones, 75% to 90% seen once. These data originate in a study of blood T cell repertoires in COVID-19. This CDR3 region has 13 residues. V was clipped by 4 bases and J by 3 bases, with 10 bases between them. The germline gives CDR1 SEHNR, CDR2 FQNEAQ (reference sequence).

Source material: peripheral blood. The rearrangement joins TRBV7-9 to TRBJ2-7; D gene unclear. The receptor comes from a man between 65 and 85 years old with active or convalescent COVID-19. CDR3 sequence (DNA): TGTGCCAGCAGCTCCCTACACAGCTACGAGCAGTACTTC. Protein product: CASSSLHSYEQYF.